What follows are 6 T cell receptor beta chains derived from one specimen sequenced in a study of cytomegalovirus exposure and HLA in healthy donors. Profiling relied on immunoSEQ multiplex PCR, and the TCRdb table lists in-frame clones only, not all of them. Among some 54,000 clones listed, 80% to 95% were seen once. The specimen sequenced was PBMCs. The receptors were sampled from a man in his late teens or twenties in good health and CMV-seronegative.

The chain couples TRBV6-6 to TRBJ2-7; 9 nucleotides agree with TRBD1. Germline V gene lookup returns CDR1 MNHNY and CDR2 SVGAGI (reference sequence). This CDR3 spans 13 amino acids. V shed 5 bases and J 6 bases; nucleotides not matched to a gene: 5. For the CDR3, the DNA is TGTGCCAGCAGTCGCCCACAGGGGGCCGAGCAGTACTTC. Encoded protein: CASSRPQGAEQYF.

The chain recombines TRBV6-1 with TRBJ2-7; tentatively, D is TRBD2 (5 bases). The CDR3 has 15 amino acids. V was trimmed by 4 bases and J by 6 bases, leaving 19 bases between them. The V gene's germline CDR1 is MNHNS and CDR2 SASEGT. CDR3 in amino acids: CASSGRGSTASEQYF. The CDR3 DNA follows: TGTGCCAGCAGTGGTCGTGGGAGCACGGCAAGCGAGCAGTACTTC.

The chain uses TRBV6-1 and TRBJ1-5; D may be TRBD1 (6 bases). Germline V gene data show CDR1 as MNHNS and CDR2 as SASEGT. Trimming cost V 0 bases and J 7 bases, with 13 bases left between them. This CDR3 has 15 residues. The CDR3: CASSEARGMGQPQHF. The CDR3 region has the DNA TGTGCCAGCAGTGAAGCCAGGGGTATGGGACAGCCCCAGCATTTT.

The V gene is TRBV6-5, the J gene TRBJ1-1; the D gene is possibly TRBD1 (6 bases). The CDR3 loop spans 14 amino acids. With 5 bases removed from V and 0 bases from J, the gap between germline ends came to 10 bases. The germline V gene encodes CDR1 MNHEY and CDR2 SVGAGI. The CDR3 region has the DNA TGTGCCAGCAGTAGGGGGAACCTGAACACTGAAGCTTTCTTT. Translation gives CASSRGNLNTEAFF.

The V call is TRBV7-9, the J call TRBJ1-2, with 8 bases identical to TRBD1. Germline lookup yields CDR1 SEHNR and CDR2 FQNEAQ (reference sequence). With 5 bases clipped from V and 1 base from J, the junction kept 9 bases outside the gene matches. The length of the CDR3 is 16 residues. CDR3 sequence reads: CASSVSQGAYNYGYTF. CDR3 sequence (DNA): TGTGCCAGCAGCGTATCCCAGGGGGCATATAACTATGGCTACACCTTC.

This rearrangement joins TRBV28 to TRBJ2-2; tentatively, D is TRBD1 (6 bases). V was pared by 5 bases and J by 4 bases, with 11 bases between. The CDR3 has 14 amino acids. Germline CDR1 reads MDHEN; CDR2 reads SYDVKM. The DNA for the CDR3 is TGTGCCAGCAGTGCGACAGGCGCCACCGGGGAGCTGTTTTTT. Translating it yields CASSATGATGELFF.